This T cell receptor (beta chain) was obtained from a study of shared clonotypes between healthy human individuals. Study outcomes and limitations: About 5% was the fraction of naive CD4 clonotypes found shared across a few donors.

On this clone: No antigen is known for it. One junction end does not reproduce the germline sequence, and a read error may be involved.

CD45RO-negative, CCR7-positively selected cells formed the naive CD8 fraction, excluding terminally differentiated effector memory CD45RA+ cells. The donors, healthy adults who were HIV-negative, had experienced no recent acute infections or vaccinations. This CDR3 region has 11 residues. Germline CDR1 and CDR2: WNHNN and SYGVQD (reference sequence). Generated by immunoSEQ multiplex PCR, the TCRdb table keeps only in-frame clones and is missing some. The sample carries hundreds of thousands of clones, approximately 96% recorded once. The sequenced sample was naive CD8+ T cells sorted from blood. The genes are TRBV10-1 and TRBJ2-7; D may match TRBD1 or TRBD2 (6 bases each). The clonotype was recovered from a woman in her twenties or thirties in good health. CDR3 residues: CASSQRQEGVF. The DNA for the CDR3 is TGCGCCAGCAGCCAACGACAGGAGGGGGTGTTC.